The 14 T cell receptor beta chains given below trace back to one sample, sequenced in a study of shared clonotypes between healthy human individuals. TCRdb's table, derived via immunoSEQ multiplex PCR, lists solely in-frame clones and lacks some. The sample lists roughly 2.5 million clones, more than 90% seen once, with roughly 0.14% in the top ten. Sequencing was carried out using naive CD4+ T cells sorted from blood. Subset denoted: CD45RA+ positively selected. The receptors originated from a man aged 18 to 30 in good health.

V is TRBV5-4 and J is TRBJ2-2, with TRBD2 matching 13 bases. CDR3 length: 17 residues. The germline CDR1 and CDR2 sequences are SGHNT and YYREEE (reference sequence). Trimming cost V 0 bases and J 4 bases; bases outside gene matches: 3. CDR3 DNA sequence: TGTGCCAGCAGCTTGGGGGGACTAGCGGGAAGCACCGGGGAGCTGTTTTTT. The encoded protein is CASSLGGLAGSTGELFF.

The table lists this clone with a count of one. The J gene is TRBJ2-1, the V gene TRBV7-2; possibly TRBD2 for D (6 bases). This CDR3 is 16 amino acids long. V was pared by 0 bases and J by 2 bases, with 11 bases between. Germline V gene data show CDR1 as SGHTA and CDR2 as FQGNSA. The CDR3 sequence: CASSLAWAGTYNEQFF. The CDR3 DNA reads as TGTGCCAGCAGCTTAGCGTGGGCGGGGACCTACAATGAGCAGTTCTTC. Based on the CDR3 plus reference TRBV7-2 and TRBJ2-1, the full variable domain is GAGVSQSPSNKVTEKGKDVELRCDPISGHTALYWYRQSLGQGLEFLIYFQGNSAPDKSGLPSDRFSAERTGGSVSTLTIQRTQQEDSAVYLCASSLAWAGTYNEQFFGPGTRLTVL.

V is TRBV7-2 and J is TRBJ2-1; 14 nucleotides align to TRBD2. The V gene's germline CDR1 is SGHTA and CDR2 FQGNSA. There are 16 residues in the CDR3. Germline trimming cut 2 bases from V and 8 bases from J; bases unmatched to any gene: 5. This CDR3 is CASSLSGLAGVDEQFF. The CDR3 bases are TGTGCCAGCAGCTTATCGGGACTAGCGGGAGTGGATGAGCAGTTCTTC. The whole variable domain, remainder taken from reference TRBV7-2 and TRBJ2-1, is GAGVSQSPSNKVTEKGKDVELRCDPISGHTALYWYRQSLGQGLEFLIYFQGNSAPDKSGLPSDRFSAERTGGSVSTLTIQRTQQEDSAVYLCASSLSGLAGVDEQFFGPGTRLTVL.

V usage is TRBV5-1 and J usage is TRBJ2-1, with D perhaps TRBD1 or TRBD2 (5 bases each). V was pared by 7 bases and J by 6 bases, with 14 bases between. The CDR3 consists of 13 residues. The germline CDR1 and CDR2 sequences are SGHRS and YFSETQ. The CDR3 DNA reads as TGCGCCAGCGGGGGACCGGGTTTCAATGAGCAGTTCTTC. Translation: CASGGPGFNEQFF.

CDR3 in DNA: TGTGCCAGAAGCCCTGGTAGGACTAGCGGGAGGGCCACCCACGAGCAGTACTTC. It is translated as CARSPGRTSGRATHEQYF. This chain uses TRBV5-3 with TRBJ2-7, with 15 nucleotides matching TRBD2. TRBV5-3 is an ORF, and what it does is uncertain. The junction had 13 bases not matched to a gene; V was cut back by 4 bases and J by 5 bases. The CDR3 covers 18 residues.

The V and J genes are TRBV6-1 and TRBJ2-2; D unresolved. CDR1 and CDR2 from the germline V gene are MNHNS and SASEGT. The V end lost 0 bases, the J end lost 7 bases, and 9 bases lay between the germline ends. This CDR3 is 14 amino acids long. The CDR3 nucleotides are TGTGCCAGCAGTGAAGCCTTTTGGGGCGGGGAGCTGTTTTTT. This sequence encodes CASSEAFWGGELFF.

The J gene is TRBJ2-5, the V gene TRBV5-3; maybe TRBD1 (6 bases). TRBV5-3 is assigned to the ORF class and has an uncertain function. This CDR3 contains 11 residues. The V end lost 4 bases, the J end lost 13 bases, and 14 bases lay between the germline ends. The CDR3 region has the DNA TGTGCCAGAAGCCCGAACCAGGGGAGGTACTTC. This encodes CARSPNQGRYF.

The V and J genes are TRBV6-5 and TRBJ2-7; D is uncertain. With 5 bases removed from V and 6 bases from J, the gap between germline ends came to 11 bases. CDR3 length equals 12 residues. CDR1 MNHEY and CDR2 SVGAGI come from the germline V gene. CDR3 DNA sequence: TGTGCCAGCAGTACAAGAACATCCGAGCAGTACTTC. Translated: CASSTRTSEQYF.

As for this clone: Other DNA sequences within the sample encode an identical CDR3. The chain is built from TRBV4-1 and TRBJ1-6, with TRBD1 matching 7 bases. CDR3 size: 15 residues. Germline V lookup: CDR1 MGHRA, CDR2 YSYEKL. Trimming cost V 0 bases and J 7 bases; bases outside gene matches: 3. DNA of the CDR3: TGCGCCAGCAGCCAAGAGACAGGGTACAATTCACCCCTCCACTTT. Translating gives CASSQETGYNSPLHF.

The V and J genes are TRBV10-1 and TRBJ2-2; D gene ambiguous. Germline lookup yields CDR1 WNHNN and CDR2 SYGVQD (reference sequence). V dropped 5 bases and J dropped 2 bases, with 9 bases sitting between them. This CDR3 region has 14 residues. CDR3 DNA sequence: TGCGCCAGCAGTAGGCTCATAAACACCGGGGAGCTGTTTTTT. It is translated as CASSRLINTGELFF.

The chain has TRBV19 and TRBJ2-1; unclear D gene. CDR3 length: 12 amino acids. The germline V gene has CDR1 LNHDA and CDR2 SQIVND (reference sequence). Trimming left V 2 bases short and J 7 bases short, with 6 bases between. The CDR3 protein is CASSIRVNEQFF. CDR3 DNA sequence: TGTGCCAGTAGTATACGAGTGAATGAGCAGTTCTTC.

As for this clone: The sample carries other DNA sequences with the same CDR3. V is TRBV19 and J is TRBJ1-2, with TRBD1 matching 7 bases. The junction had 4 bases not matched to a gene; V was cut back by 3 bases and J by 6 bases. Germline V gives CDR1 LNHDA, CDR2 SQIVND (reference sequence). This CDR3 region has 13 residues. CDR3 protein: CASSIGQADGYTF. The CDR3 nucleotides read TGTGCCAGTAGTATTGGACAGGCCGATGGCTACACCTTC.

This chain connects TRBV5-1 to TRBJ2-5; 8 bases fit TRBD1. The CDR3 totals 13 residues. Germline V gene sequence: CDR1 SGHRS, CDR2 YFSETQ. V lost 3 bases to trimming and J lost 5 bases; unmatched junction nucleotides: 3. The CDR3 is CASSWRDRETQYF. The CDR3 DNA follows: TGCGCCAGCAGCTGGCGGGACAGGGAGACCCAGTACTTC.

This clone was observed a few times. The V call is TRBV30, the J call TRBJ1-1; weak D call: TRBD1 (6 bases). The ends were cut back, 6 bases at V and 4 bases at J, with 18 bases in the middle. The germline CDR1 and CDR2 sequences are GTSNPN and SVGIG (reference sequence). The CDR3 runs 14 residues. CDR3 residues: CACTPQAGATEAFF. Here the CDR3 DNA reads TGTGCCTGTACACCTCAGGCAGGGGCCACTGAAGCTTTCTTT.